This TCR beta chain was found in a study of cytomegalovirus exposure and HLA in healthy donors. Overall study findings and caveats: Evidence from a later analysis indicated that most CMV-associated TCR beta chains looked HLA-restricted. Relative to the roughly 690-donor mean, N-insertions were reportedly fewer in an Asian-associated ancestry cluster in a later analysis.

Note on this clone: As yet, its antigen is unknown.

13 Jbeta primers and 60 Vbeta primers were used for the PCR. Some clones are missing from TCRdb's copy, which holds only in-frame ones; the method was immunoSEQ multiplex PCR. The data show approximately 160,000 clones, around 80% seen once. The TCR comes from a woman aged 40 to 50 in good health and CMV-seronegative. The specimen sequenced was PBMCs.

The CDR3 sequence: CASSPILQGARAFF. The CDR3 coding sequence is TGCGCCAGCAGCCCCATCCTACAGGGGGCAAGGGCTTTCTTT. This chain joins TRBV5-1 and TRBJ1-1; 9 nucleotides agree with TRBD1. The CDR3 totals 14 residues. Germline loops: CDR1 SGHRS, CDR2 YFSETQ. J lost 11 bases, V lost 4 bases, and 12 bases had no gene match. Drawing the rest from reference TRBV5-1 and TRBJ1-1, the complete variable domain is KAGVTQTPRYLIKTRGQQVTLSCSPISGHRSVSWYQQTPGQGLQFLFEYFSETQRNKGNFPGRFSGRQFSNSRSEMNVSTLELGDSALYLCASSPILQGARAFFGQGTRLTVV.